This entry lists 28 T cell receptor beta chains sequenced from one sample in a study of T-cell memory formation after mild COVID-19 (dated by TCRdb to the early 2020s). Library creation used 5' RACE. Sequencing used an Illumina NovaSeq 6000. The raw public reads went through TCRdb reprocessing: fastp at Q25, MiXCR clone calling, in-frame beta chains kept. Rows are unified per CDR3 protein, each entry keeping the most common DNA and genes. This sample has about 190,000 distinct CDR3 sequences in its table, and approximately 10% of those were observed once. The ten largest make up around 3.3% of the sample. Sequencing was carried out using PBMCs or a T cell subset sorted from them (not recorded which). These receptors were taken from a man younger than 35 who had mild COVID-19 (a few samples of this study predate the infection). The sample titles of this study are shuffled in the database, so cell type and time point are left out; the donor was told from shared clones.

This clonotype was recorded a few times. V and J are TRBV2 and TRBJ2-5; no definite D call. The germline V gene encodes CDR1 SNHLY and CDR2 FYNNEI. V lost 5 bases and J 1 base, leaving 20 bases between the germline ends. CDR3 length equals 17 residues. DNA of the CDR3: TGTGCCAGCAGTCCCCACCCCTCCCTACAGAGCCAAGAGACCCAGTACTTC. It translates to CASSPHPSLQSQETQYF.

This clonotype was counted only a few times. The chain links TRBV3-2 to TRBJ2-3; the table names TRBD2, a call not compared with the DNA. TRBV3-2 is reported as a pseudogene. The CDR3 is 14 amino acids. Here the CDR3 reads CATLAGISTDTQYF. The DNA of the CDR3 is TGTGCCACACTAGCGGGGATTAGCACAGATACGCAGTATTTT.

This clonotype occurred a few times. The chain uses TRBV10-2 and TRBJ2-1, with TRBD1 matching over 11 bases. Germline CDR1 reads WSHSY; CDR2 reads SAAADI. The trim removed 10 bases at V and 6 bases at J, leaving 8 bases unmatched. This CDR3 is 14 amino acids long. DNA for the CDR3: TGCGCCATCCTGACCGGGACAGGGGGCAATGAGCAGTTCTTC. Its protein is CAILTGTGGNEQFF.

There are a few counts of this clonotype. The gene calls are TRBV20-1 and TRBJ2-1; 7 bases line up with TRBD2. Germline CDR1 and CDR2: DFQATT and SNEGSKA (reference sequence). The CDR3 loop spans 14 amino acids. Trimming removed 0 bases from V and 8 bases from J; junction bases left unmatched: 7. This chain's CDR3 is CSARDLGAGHEQFF. The CDR3 DNA reads as TGCAGTGCTAGAGATCTGGGAGCGGGGCATGAGCAGTTCTTC.

The chain joins TRBV5-1 to TRBJ1-1; D remains ambiguous. This CDR3 is built from 12 residues. Germline CDR1 is SGHRS and CDR2 is YFSETQ. Trimming left V 0 bases short and J 8 bases short, with 8 bases between. CDR3 loop: CASSLGAGEAFF. As DNA, the CDR3 is TGCGCCAGCAGCTTGGGGGCCGGGGAAGCTTTCTTT. The whole variable domain, filled in from reference TRBV5-1 and TRBJ1-1, reads KAGVTQTPRYLIKTRGQQVTLSCSPISGHRSVSWYQQTPGQGLQFLFEYFSETQRNKGNFPGRFSGRQFSNSRSEMNVSTLELGDSALYLCASSLGAGEAFFGQGTRLTVV.

The sample holds a few counts of this clonotype. The chain carries TRBV7-6 and TRBJ1-6, with D maybe TRBD1 (6 bases). V was shortened by 1 base and J by 6 bases, with 16 bases between the two germline ends. Germline CDR1 is SGHVS and CDR2 is FNYEAQ. The CDR3 spans 17 residues. The CDR3 region has the DNA TGTGCCAGCAGCTTAGAGCCCCCACAGGGTAGTAATTCACCCCTCCACTTT. Protein product: CASSLEPPQGSNSPLHF.

This clonotype came up a few times. The chain is built from TRBV24-1 and TRBJ2-3, with unresolved D. Germline CDR1 is KGHDR and CDR2 is SFDVKD. The germline V and J ends were trimmed by 5 bases and 3 bases, with 8 bases remaining between them. The CDR3 runs to 13 residues. The CDR3 loop is CATSVGSTDTQYF. The CDR3 DNA follows: TGTGCCACCAGTGTGGGGTCTACAGATACGCAGTATTTT.

V is TRBV27 and J is TRBJ2-3, with 7 bases fitting TRBD2. The CDR3 loop spans 14 amino acids. Germline-derived CDR1 and CDR2 are MNHEY and SMNVEV (reference sequence). The V and J ends lost 6 bases and 1 base, in that order; junction bases with no gene match: 4. DNA for the CDR3: TGTGCCAGCAGCCATCGGGGGGGCACAGATACGCAGTATTTT. This sequence encodes CASSHRGGTDTQYF.

This clonotype was detected only a few times. This rearrangement joins TRBV12-5 to TRBJ2-3, with a weak D call TRBD1 (5 bases). Germline values: CDR1 LGHNT, CDR2 FRNRAP. This CDR3 is 13 amino acids long. Trimming stripped 3 bases from V and 6 bases from J, with 10 bases between. The CDR3 loop reads CASGFQGWDTQYF. In nucleotides, the CDR3 is TGTGCTAGTGGTTTTCAGGGATGGGATACGCAGTATTTT.

This rearrangement joins TRBV5-8 to TRBJ1-2; D not resolved. This CDR3 is built from 14 residues. The V end lost 2 bases, the J end lost 4 bases, and 12 bases lay between the germline ends. Germline assignment: CDR1 SGHTS and CDR2 YDEGEE. The chain's CDR3 is CASSFPGRGYGYTF. The CDR3 bases are TGTGCCAGCAGCTTCCCCGGCCGGGGCTATGGCTACACCTTC.

This clonotype came up many times. The CDR3, as DNA: TGTGCCAGCAGCCGACGGACAGAAGAGACCCAGTACTTC. Residues: CASSRRTEETQYF. The genes are TRBV5-8 and TRBJ2-5; possible D gene TRBD1, 6 bases. CDR1 and CDR2 (germline): SGHTS, YDEGEE. The CDR3 consists of 13 residues. V lost 4 bases and J 3 bases, leaving 10 bases between the germline ends.

The count of this clonotype is one. J is TRBJ2-5 and V is TRBV5-1, with 9 positions matching TRBD1. CDR1 is SGHRS and CDR2 is YFSETQ in the germline V gene. The CDR3 consists of 17 residues. V shed 0 bases and J 4 bases; nucleotides not matched to a gene: 10. The DNA for the CDR3 is TGCGCCAGCAGCTTGGCCGGACAGGGGAGAGTCGGAGAGACCCAGTACTTC. Its translation is CASSLAGQGRVGETQYF. Full variable domain (remainder filled in from reference TRBV5-1 and TRBJ2-5): KAGVTQTPRYLIKTRGQQVTLSCSPISGHRSVSWYQQTPGQGLQFLFEYFSETQRNKGNFPGRFSGRQFSNSRSEMNVSTLELGDSALYLCASSLAGQGRVGETQYFGPGTRLLVL.

The chain has TRBV6-5 and TRBJ1-6; the match to TRBD1 covers 9 bases. The junction had 6 bases not matched to a gene; V was cut back by 2 bases and J by 7 bases. CDR3 length: 16 amino acids. The V gene's germline CDR1 is MNHEY and CDR2 SVGAGI. The CDR3 DNA reads as TGTGCCAGCAGTTACATGGTACAGGGGGCAAATTCACCCCTCCACTTT. As protein: CASSYMVQGANSPLHF.

This clonotype has a handful of counts. The CDR3 DNA follows: TGTGCCAGCTCACCACCAGCTTATCGAGATGAGCAGTTCTTC. This gives the protein CASSPPAYRDEQFF. The chain is built from TRBV18 and TRBJ2-1; D unresolved. The CDR3 spans 14 residues. With 0 bases removed from V and 8 bases from J, the gap between germline ends came to 11 bases. Germline loops: CDR1 KGHSH, CDR2 LQKENI.

This clonotype was seen a handful of times. The V and J genes are TRBV12-3 or TRBV12-4 and TRBJ2-2; D is ambiguous. The CDR3 sequence is 11 residues long. V was cut by 7 bases and J by 16 bases, with 16 bases left in between. Here the CDR3 DNA reads TGTGCCAGCAACTCGGTTGGAGTTGAGTTTTTT. This gives the protein CASNSVGVEFF.

This clonotype has more than one count but fewer than ten. The gene calls are TRBV7-2 and TRBJ2-4; D not resolved. Germline V gives CDR1 SGHTA, CDR2 FQGNSA. V was clipped by 5 bases and J by 10 bases, with 12 bases between them. The CDR3 covers 12 residues. Written as DNA, the CDR3 is TGTGCCAGCAGCCCATCGCTTGGAATTCAGTACTTC. Its translation: CASSPSLGIQYF.

This clonotype was counted only a few times. This rearrangement joins TRBV15 to TRBJ2-2; no reliable D call. Trimming removed 1 base from V and 4 bases from J, with 4 bases in between. Germline loops: CDR1 LNHNV, CDR2 YYDKDF (reference sequence). CDR3 length: 13 amino acids. This CDR3 is CATSRVGTGELFF. The CDR3, as DNA: TGTGCCACCAGCAGAGTTGGCACCGGGGAGCTGTTTTTT.

A few counts support this clonotype. This chain uses TRBV5-1 with TRBJ2-3; the D gene is possibly TRBD1 (7 bases). Trimming removed 4 bases from V and 3 bases from J, with 12 bases in between. Looked up from germline, CDR1 is SGHRS and CDR2 is YFSETQ. The CDR3 contains 14 residues. CDR3 residues: CASSPQGGTDTQYF. The CDR3 bases are TGCGCCAGCAGCCCTCAGGGGGGAACAGATACGCAGTATTTT.

The CDR3 DNA reads as TGCAGCGTTGAGGGGAGCACAGATACGCAGTATTTT. It translates to CSVEGSTDTQYF. The V call is TRBV29-1, the J call TRBJ2-3; no firm D call. V was cut by 3 bases and J by 0 bases, with 4 bases left in between. This CDR3 region has 12 residues. Germline values: CDR1 SQVTM, CDR2 ANQGSEA.

This clonotype has a handful of counts. The genes are TRBV12-3 or TRBV12-4 and TRBJ2-7; 9 bases match TRBD1. The length of the CDR3 is 15 residues. V gave up 1 base and J gave up 7 bases; unmatched junction bases: 8. CDR3 region: CASSLEGQGGWEQYF. The CDR3 DNA follows: TGTGCCAGCAGTTTAGAGGGACAGGGAGGATGGGAGCAGTACTTC.

The V call is TRBV7-9, the J call TRBJ1-5; D remains ambiguous. Trimming cost V 1 base and J 6 bases, with 16 bases left between them. The CDR3 runs 16 residues. Germline loops: CDR1 SEHNR, CDR2 FQNEAQ (reference sequence). The CDR3 loop is CASSLGTAGYFQPQHF. CDR3 bases: TGTGCCAGCAGCTTAGGCACAGCGGGATACTTTCAGCCCCAGCATTTT.

This chain connects TRBV24-1 to TRBJ2-5, with D perhaps matching TRBD1 (6 bases). The CDR3 is 14 amino acids. Germline V gene lookup returns CDR1 KGHDR and CDR2 SFDVKD. Deletions cut 2 bases from V and 5 bases from J, with 11 bases between. The CDR3 DNA follows: TGTGCCACCAGTGATTACAGGGTCGGGGAGACCCAGTACTTC. This encodes CATSDYRVGETQYF.

The sample holds a few counts of this clonotype. The CDR3 DNA follows: TGTGCCAGCAGCTTAACCCCGGGGGGCACAGATACGCAGTATTTT. Translated: CASSLTPGGTDTQYF. The chain is built from TRBV7-2 and TRBJ2-3; D may be TRBD2 (6 bases). The CDR3 spans 15 residues. From germline, CDR1 is SGHTA and CDR2 FQGNSA. Trimming shortened V by 2 bases and J by 1 base, and 10 bases separated the two germline ends.

J is TRBJ2-3 and V is TRBV6-5, with D tentatively TRBD1 (6 bases). The CDR3 consists of 15 residues. Trimming removed 0 bases from V and 8 bases from J, with 15 bases in between. Germline V gives CDR1 MNHEY, CDR2 SVGAGI. The CDR3 sequence: CASSYSIFPGATQYF. CDR3 DNA sequence: TGTGCCAGCAGTTACTCGATTTTTCCAGGGGCTACGCAGTATTTT.

This clonotype was found a few times. The chain carries TRBV7-9 and TRBJ1-5; D ambiguous. Between the trimmed V and J ends, which lost 5 bases and 0 bases, there was a span of 8 bases. The CDR3 totals 14 residues. Germline V lookup: CDR1 SEHNR, CDR2 FQNEAQ (reference sequence). The CDR3 loop reads CASSHSYSNQPQHF. In DNA, the CDR3 is TGTGCCAGCAGCCACAGTTATAGCAATCAGCCCCAGCATTTT.

The rearrangement uses TRBV7-2 and TRBJ1-6, with a tentative D call TRBD1 (5 bases). V was trimmed by 4 bases and J by 6 bases, leaving 13 bases between them. CDR1 SGHTA and CDR2 FQGNSA come from the germline V gene. CDR3 length equals 15 residues. The DNA of the CDR3 is TGTGCCAGCAGCTCCACCGGGACTGGTAATTCACCCCTCCACTTT. As protein: CASSSTGTGNSPLHF.

The genes are TRBV12-5 and TRBJ1-2; 9 positions agree with TRBD1. CDR1 and CDR2 from the germline V gene are LGHNT and FRNRAP. Unmatched junction bases numbered 3, after V lost 5 bases and J lost 5 bases. This CDR3 region has 13 residues. Written as DNA, the CDR3 is TGTGCTAGTGGTCCCGGACAGGGGTATGGCTACACCTTC. Translation: CASGPGQGYGYTF.

The chain carries TRBV7-2 and TRBJ1-6; 10 positions agree with TRBD1. J was trimmed by 8 bases and V by 0 bases; bases with no gene match: 4. Germline lookup yields CDR1 SGHTA and CDR2 FQGNSA. The CDR3 is 16 amino acids. The CDR3 bases are TGTGCCAGCAGCTTAGCCCTGGGACAGGGGTATTCACCCCTCCACTTT. Translating gives CASSLALGQGYSPLHF.